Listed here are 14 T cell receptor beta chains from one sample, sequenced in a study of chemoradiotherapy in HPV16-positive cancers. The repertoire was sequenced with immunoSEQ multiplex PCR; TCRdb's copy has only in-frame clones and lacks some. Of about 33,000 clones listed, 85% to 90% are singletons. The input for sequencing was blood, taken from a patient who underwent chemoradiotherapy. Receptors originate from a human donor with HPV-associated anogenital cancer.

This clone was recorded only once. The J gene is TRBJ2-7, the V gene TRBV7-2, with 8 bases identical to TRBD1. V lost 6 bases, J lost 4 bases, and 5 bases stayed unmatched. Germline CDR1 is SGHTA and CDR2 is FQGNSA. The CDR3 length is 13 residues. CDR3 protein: CASRAGGRYEQYF. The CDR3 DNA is TGTGCCAGCAGAGCAGGGGGCAGATACGAGCAGTACTTC.

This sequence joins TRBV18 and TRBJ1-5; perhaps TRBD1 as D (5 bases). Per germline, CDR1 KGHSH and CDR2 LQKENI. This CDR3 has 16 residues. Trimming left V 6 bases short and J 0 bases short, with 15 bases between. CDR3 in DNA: TGTGCCAGCTCCCTTGGGGACCCCTATAGCAATCAGCCCCAGCATTTT. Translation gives CASSLGDPYSNQPQHF. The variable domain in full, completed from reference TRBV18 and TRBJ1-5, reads NAGVMQNPRHLVRRRGQEARLRCSPMKGHSHVYWYRQLPEEGLKFMVYLQKENIIDESGMPKERFSAEFPKEGPSILRIQQVVRGDSAAYFCASSLGDPYSNQPQHFGDGTRLSIL.

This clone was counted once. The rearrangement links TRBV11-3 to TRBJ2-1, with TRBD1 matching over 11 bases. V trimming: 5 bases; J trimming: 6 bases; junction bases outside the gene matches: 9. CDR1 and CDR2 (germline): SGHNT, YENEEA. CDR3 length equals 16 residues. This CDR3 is CASSRDGQGAINEQFF. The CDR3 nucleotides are TGTGCCAGCAGCCGAGATGGACAGGGGGCGATCAATGAGCAGTTCTTC.

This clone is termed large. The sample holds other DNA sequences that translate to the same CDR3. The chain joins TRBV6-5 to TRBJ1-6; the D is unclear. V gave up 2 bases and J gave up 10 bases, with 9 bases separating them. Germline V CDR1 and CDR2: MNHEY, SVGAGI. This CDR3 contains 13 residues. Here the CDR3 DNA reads TGTGCCAGCAGTTACCTTGGGGAGTCACCCCTCCACTTT. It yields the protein CASSYLGESPLHF.

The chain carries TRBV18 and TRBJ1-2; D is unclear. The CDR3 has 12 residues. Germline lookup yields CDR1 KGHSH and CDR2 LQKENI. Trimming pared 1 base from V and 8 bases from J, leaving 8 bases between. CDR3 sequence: CASSPLSRGYTF. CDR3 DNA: TGTGCCAGCTCACCACTGTCACGCGGCTACACCTTC.

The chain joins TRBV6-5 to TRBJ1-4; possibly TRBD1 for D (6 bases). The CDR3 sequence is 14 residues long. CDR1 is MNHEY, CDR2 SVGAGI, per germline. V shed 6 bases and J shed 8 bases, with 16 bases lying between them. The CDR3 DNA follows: TGTGCCAGCAGCAAACAGGGAGCGAGGGAAAAACTGTTTTTT. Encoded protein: CASSKQGAREKLFF.

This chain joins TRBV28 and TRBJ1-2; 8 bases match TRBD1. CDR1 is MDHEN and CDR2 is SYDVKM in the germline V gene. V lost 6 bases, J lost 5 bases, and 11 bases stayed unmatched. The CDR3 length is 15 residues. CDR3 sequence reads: CASSYMDRARYGYTF. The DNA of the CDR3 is TGTGCCAGCAGCTACATGGACAGGGCTCGTTATGGCTACACCTTC.

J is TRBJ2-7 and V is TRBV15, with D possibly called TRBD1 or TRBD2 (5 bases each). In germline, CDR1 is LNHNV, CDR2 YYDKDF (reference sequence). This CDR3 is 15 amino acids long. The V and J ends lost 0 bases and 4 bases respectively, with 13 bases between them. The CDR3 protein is CATSREGPYSYEQYF. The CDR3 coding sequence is TGTGCCACCAGCAGAGAGGGACCTTACAGTTACGAGCAGTACTTC.

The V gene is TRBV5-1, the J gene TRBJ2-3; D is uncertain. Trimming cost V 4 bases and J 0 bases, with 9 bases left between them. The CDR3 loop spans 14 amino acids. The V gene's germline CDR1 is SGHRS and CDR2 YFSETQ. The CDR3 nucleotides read TGCGCCAGCAGCCCGACCTCTAGCACAGATACGCAGTATTTT. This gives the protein CASSPTSSTDTQYF.

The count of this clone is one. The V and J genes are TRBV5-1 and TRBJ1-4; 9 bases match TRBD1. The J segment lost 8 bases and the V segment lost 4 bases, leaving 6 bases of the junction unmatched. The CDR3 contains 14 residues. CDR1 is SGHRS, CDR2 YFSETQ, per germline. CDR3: CASSQGQGREKLFF. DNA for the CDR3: TGCGCCAGCAGCCAGGGACAGGGTCGGGAAAAACTGTTTTTT.

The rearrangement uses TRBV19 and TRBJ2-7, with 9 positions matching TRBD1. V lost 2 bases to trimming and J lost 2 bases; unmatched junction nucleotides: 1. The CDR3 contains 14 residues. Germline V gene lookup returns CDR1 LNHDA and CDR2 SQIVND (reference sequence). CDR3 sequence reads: CASSIRQGAYEQYF. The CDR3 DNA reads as TGTGCCAGTAGTATAAGACAGGGGGCCTACGAGCAGTACTTC.

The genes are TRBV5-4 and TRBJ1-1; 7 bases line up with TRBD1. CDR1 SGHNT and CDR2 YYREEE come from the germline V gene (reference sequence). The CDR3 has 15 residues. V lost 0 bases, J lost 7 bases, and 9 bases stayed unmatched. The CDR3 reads CASSLAQTGNLEAFF. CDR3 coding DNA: TGTGCCAGCAGCTTGGCTCAGACAGGGAATCTTGAAGCTTTCTTT.

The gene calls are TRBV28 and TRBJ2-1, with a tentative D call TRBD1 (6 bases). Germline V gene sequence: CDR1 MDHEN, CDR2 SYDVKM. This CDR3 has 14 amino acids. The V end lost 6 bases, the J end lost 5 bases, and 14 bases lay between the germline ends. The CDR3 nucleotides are TGTGCCAGCAGGCCATGGGGACAAGACAATGAGCAGTTCTTC. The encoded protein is CASRPWGQDNEQFF.

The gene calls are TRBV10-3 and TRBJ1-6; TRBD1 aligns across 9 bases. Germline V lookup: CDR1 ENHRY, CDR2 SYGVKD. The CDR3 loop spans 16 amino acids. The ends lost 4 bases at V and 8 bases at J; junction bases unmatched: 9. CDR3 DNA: TGTGCCATCAGTGGGGACAGGGTCACAGGGGATTCACCCCTCCACTTT. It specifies CAISGDRVTGDSPLHF.